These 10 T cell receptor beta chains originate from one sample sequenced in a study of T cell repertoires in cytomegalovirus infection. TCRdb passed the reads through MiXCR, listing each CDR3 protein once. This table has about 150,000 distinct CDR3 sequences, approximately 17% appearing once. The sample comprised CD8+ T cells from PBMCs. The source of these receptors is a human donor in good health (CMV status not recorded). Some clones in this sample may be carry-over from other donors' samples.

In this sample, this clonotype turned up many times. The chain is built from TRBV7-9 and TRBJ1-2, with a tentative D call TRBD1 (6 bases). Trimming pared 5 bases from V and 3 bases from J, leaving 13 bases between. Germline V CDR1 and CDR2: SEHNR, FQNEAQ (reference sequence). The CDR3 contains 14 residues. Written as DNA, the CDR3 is TGTGCCAGCAGCCGACTGGGGGCCCACTATGGCTACACCTTC. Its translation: CASSRLGAHYGYTF.

This chain's CDR3 is CASSLYISPDTQYF. The CDR3 nucleotides are TGTGCCAGCAGCCTTTACATCAGCCCGGATACGCAGTATTTT. The V call is TRBV7-6, the J call TRBJ2-3, with D unclear. CDR3 length: 14 residues. Trimming left V 5 bases short and J 6 bases short, with 15 bases between. Germline CDR1 SGHVS, CDR2 FNYEAQ. The full variable domain, rest sourced from reference TRBV7-6 and TRBJ2-3, is GAGVSQSPRYKVTKRGQDVALRCDPISGHVSLYWYRQALGQGPEFLTYFNYEAQQDKSGLPNDRFSAERPEGSISTLTIQRTEQRDSAMYRCASSLYISPDTQYFGPGTRLTVL.

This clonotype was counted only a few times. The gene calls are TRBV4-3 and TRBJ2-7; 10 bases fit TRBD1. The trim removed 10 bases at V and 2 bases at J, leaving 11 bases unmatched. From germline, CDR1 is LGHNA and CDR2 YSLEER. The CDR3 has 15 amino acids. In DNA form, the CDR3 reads TGCGCCACCTCCCCCGGGACAGGGGAGGCCTACGAGCAGTACTTC. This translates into CATSPGTGEAYEQYF.

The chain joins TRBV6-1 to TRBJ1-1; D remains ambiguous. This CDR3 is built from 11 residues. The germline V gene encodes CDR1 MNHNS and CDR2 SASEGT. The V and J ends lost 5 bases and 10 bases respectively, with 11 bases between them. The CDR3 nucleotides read TGTGCCAGCAGTTACAAGGGATCAGCTTTCTTT. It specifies CASSYKGSAFF.

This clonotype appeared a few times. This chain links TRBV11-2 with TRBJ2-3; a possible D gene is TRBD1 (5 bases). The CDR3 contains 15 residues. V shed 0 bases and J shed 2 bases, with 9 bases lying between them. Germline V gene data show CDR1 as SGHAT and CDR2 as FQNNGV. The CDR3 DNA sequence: TGTGCCAGCAGCTTAGAAGACAGACACACAGATACGCAGTATTTT. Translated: CASSLEDRHTDTQYF. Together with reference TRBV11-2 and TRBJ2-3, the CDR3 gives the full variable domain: EAGVAQSPRYKIIEKRQSVAFWCNPISGHATLYWYQQILGQGPKLLIQFQNNGVVDDSQLPKDRFSAERLKGVDSTLKIQPAKLEDSAVYLCASSLEDRHTDTQYFGPGTRLTVL.

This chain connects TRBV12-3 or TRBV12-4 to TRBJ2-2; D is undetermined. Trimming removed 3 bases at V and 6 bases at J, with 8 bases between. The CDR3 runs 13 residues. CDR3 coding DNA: TGTGCCAGCAGTTTTTCTTCTTCCGGGGAGCTGTTTTTT. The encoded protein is CASSFSSSGELFF.

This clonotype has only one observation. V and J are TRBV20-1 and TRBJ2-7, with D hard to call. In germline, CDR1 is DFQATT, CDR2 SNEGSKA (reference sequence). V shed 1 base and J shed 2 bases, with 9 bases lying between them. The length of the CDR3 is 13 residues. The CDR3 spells CSARVKETYEQYF. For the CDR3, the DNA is TGCAGTGCTAGAGTGAAGGAAACCTACGAGCAGTACTTC.

The CDR3 bases are TGTGCCAGCAGCTCGGACAGGGGGGGCTACACCTTC. Translated: CASSSDRGGYTF. The chain couples TRBV7-8 to TRBJ1-2; 10 bases agree with TRBD1. Looked up from germline, CDR1 is SGHVS and CDR2 is FQNEAQ. With 4 bases clipped from V and 8 bases from J, the junction kept 1 base outside the gene matches. The CDR3 covers 12 residues.

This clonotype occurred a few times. CDR3 loop: CASSPQTSGGNIQYF. The CDR3 nucleotides read TGTGCCAGCAGTCCCCAGACTAGCGGGGGAAACATTCAGTACTTC. The chain is built from TRBV28 and TRBJ2-4; 12 bases fit TRBD2. The CDR3 totals 15 residues. Germline assignment: CDR1 MDHEN and CDR2 SYDVKM. J was trimmed by 6 bases and V by 5 bases; bases with no gene match: 5.

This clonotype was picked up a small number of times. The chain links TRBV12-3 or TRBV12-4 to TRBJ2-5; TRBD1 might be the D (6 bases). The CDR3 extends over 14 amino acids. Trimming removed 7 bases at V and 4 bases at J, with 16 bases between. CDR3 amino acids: CASTPIRGLETQYF. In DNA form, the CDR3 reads TGTGCCAGCACCCCCATCAGGGGCTTAGAGACCCAGTACTTC.